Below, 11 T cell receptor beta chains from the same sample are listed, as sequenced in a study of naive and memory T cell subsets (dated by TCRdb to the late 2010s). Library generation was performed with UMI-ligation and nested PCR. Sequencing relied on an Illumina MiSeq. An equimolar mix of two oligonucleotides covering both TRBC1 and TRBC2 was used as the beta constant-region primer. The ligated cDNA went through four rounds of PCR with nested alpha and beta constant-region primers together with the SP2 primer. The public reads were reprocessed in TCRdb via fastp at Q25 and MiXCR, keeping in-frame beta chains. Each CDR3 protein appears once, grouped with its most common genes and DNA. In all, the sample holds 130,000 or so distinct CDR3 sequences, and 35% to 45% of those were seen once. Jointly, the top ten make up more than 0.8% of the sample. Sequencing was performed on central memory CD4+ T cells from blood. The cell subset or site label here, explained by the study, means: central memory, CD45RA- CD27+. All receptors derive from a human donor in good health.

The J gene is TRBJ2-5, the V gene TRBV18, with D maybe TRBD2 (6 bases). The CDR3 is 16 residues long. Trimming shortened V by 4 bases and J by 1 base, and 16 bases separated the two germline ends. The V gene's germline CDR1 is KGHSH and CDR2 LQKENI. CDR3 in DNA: TGTGCCAGCTCACAATATAGCGGTGTGATCCAAGAGACCCAGTACTTC. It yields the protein CASSQYSGVIQETQYF. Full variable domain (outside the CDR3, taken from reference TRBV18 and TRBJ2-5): NAGVMQNPRHLVRRRGQEARLRCSPMKGHSHVYWYRQLPEEGLKFMVYLQKENIIDESGMPKERFSAEFPKEGPSILRIQQVVRGDSAAYFCASSQYSGVIQETQYFGPGTRLLVL.

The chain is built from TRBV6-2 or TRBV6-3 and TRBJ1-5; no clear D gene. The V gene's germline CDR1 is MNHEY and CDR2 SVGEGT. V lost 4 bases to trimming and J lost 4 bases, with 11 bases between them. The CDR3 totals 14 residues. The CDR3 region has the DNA TGTGCCAGCAGTTCCTCTTTGGGGAATCAGCCCCAGCATTTT. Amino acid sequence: CASSSSLGNQPQHF.

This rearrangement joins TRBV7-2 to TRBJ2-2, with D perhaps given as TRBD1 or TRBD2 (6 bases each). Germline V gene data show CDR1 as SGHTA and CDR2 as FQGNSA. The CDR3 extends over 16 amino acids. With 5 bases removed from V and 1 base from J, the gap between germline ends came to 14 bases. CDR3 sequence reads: CASSATGGRNTGELFF. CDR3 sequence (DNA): TGTGCCAGCAGCGCGACCGGGGGCAGGAACACCGGGGAGCTGTTTTTT.

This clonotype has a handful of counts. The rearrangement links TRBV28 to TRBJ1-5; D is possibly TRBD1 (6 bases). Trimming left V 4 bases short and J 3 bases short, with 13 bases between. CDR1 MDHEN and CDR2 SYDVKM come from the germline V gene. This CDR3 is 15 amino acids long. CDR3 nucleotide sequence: TGTGCCAGCAGTTCCTTAGACAGGTACAATCAGCCCCAGCATTTT. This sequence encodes CASSSLDRYNQPQHF.

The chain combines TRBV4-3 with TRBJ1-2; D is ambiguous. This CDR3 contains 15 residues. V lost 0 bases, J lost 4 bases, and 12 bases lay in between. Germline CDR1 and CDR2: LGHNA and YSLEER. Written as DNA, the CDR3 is TGCGCCAGCAGCCAAGATACCCAGGTAGTCTATGGCTACACCTTC. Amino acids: CASSQDTQVVYGYTF.

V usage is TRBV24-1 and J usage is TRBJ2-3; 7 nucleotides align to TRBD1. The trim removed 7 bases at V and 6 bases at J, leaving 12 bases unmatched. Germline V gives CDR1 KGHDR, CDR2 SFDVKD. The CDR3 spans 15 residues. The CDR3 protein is CATRDRAPFEDTQYF. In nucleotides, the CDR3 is TGTGCCACCAGAGACAGGGCTCCCTTCGAGGATACGCAGTATTTT.

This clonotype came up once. The CDR3 region has the DNA TGTGCCAGCATGGCAGGGAACTATGGCTACACCTTC. Translating it yields CASMAGNYGYTF. The rearrangement links TRBV6-5 to TRBJ1-2; D perhaps matches TRBD1 (5 bases). V lost 7 bases, J lost 2 bases, and 8 bases lay in between. The CDR3 loop spans 12 amino acids. The germline V gene has CDR1 MNHEY and CDR2 SVGAGI.

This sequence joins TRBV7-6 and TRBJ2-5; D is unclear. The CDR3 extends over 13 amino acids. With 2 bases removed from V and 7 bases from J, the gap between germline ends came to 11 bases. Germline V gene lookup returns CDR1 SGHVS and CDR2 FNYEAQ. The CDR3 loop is CASSLNPVGTQYF. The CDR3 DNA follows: TGTGCCAGCAGCTTAAATCCGGTCGGGACCCAGTACTTC.

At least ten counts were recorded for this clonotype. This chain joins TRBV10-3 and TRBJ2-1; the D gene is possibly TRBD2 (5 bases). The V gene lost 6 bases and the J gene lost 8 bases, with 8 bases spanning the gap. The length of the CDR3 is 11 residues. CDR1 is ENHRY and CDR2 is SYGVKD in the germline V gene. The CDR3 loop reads CAISQRDEQFF. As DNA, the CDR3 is TGTGCCATCAGCCAGAGGGATGAGCAGTTCTTC.

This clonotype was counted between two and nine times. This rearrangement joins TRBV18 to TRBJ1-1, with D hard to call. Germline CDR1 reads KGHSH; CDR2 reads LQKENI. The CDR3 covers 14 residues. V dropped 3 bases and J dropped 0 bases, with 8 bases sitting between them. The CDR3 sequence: CASSPIPMNTEAFF. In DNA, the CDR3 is TGTGCCAGCTCACCGATTCCCATGAACACTGAAGCTTTCTTT.

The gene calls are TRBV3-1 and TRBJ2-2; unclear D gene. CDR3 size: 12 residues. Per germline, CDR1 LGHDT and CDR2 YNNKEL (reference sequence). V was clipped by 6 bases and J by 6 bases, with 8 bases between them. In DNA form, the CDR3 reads TGTGCCAGCAGGCCAGGTTCCGGGGAGCTGTTTTTT. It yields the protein CASRPGSGELFF.